Each of the 14 T cell receptor beta chains below was sequenced from the same sample in a study of blood T cell repertoires in COVID-19. The assay was immunoSEQ multiplex PCR, and TCRdb's table has in-frame clones only and misses some. The profile shows 250,000 or so clones, around 86% of them singletons. Sequencing input: PBMCs or T cells enriched from blood (not recorded which). The origin of the receptors is a woman younger than 30 who had recovered from COVID-19.

This clone was seen just once. The chain combines TRBV3-1 (or the pseudogene TRBV3-2) with TRBJ1-5; the D gene is possibly TRBD1 (6 bases). Germline loops: CDR1 LGHDT, CDR2 YNNKEL (reference sequence). V gave up 1 base and J gave up 0 bases, with 10 bases separating them. This CDR3 has 16 residues. Written as DNA, the CDR3 is TGTGCCAGCAGCCAAGGCCCAGGGGATAGCAATCAGCCCCAGCATTTT. Protein sequence: CASSQGPGDSNQPQHF.

The rearrangement uses TRBV4-1 and TRBJ1-1; D is perhaps TRBD1 (5 bases). Trimming cost V 3 bases and J 4 bases, with 18 bases left between them. There are 16 residues in the CDR3. In germline, CDR1 is MGHRA, CDR2 YSYEKL. DNA for the CDR3: TGCGCCAGCAGCCAGGGACTTAACTTGGCGGGCACTGAAGCTTTCTTT. It specifies CASSQGLNLAGTEAFF.

This clone occurred once. This CDR3 reads CASMGQGDSNQPQHF. CDR3 coding DNA: TGTGCCAGCATGGGACAGGGGGATAGCAATCAGCCCCAGCATTTT. The chain is built from TRBV5-5 and TRBJ1-5, with TRBD1 identical over 11 bases. The germline gives CDR1 SGHKS, CDR2 YYEKEE (reference sequence). The ends lost 6 bases at V and 0 bases at J; junction bases unmatched: 2. CDR3 length equals 15 residues. The whole variable domain, remainder taken from reference TRBV5-5 and TRBJ1-5, is DAGVTQSPTHLIKTRGQQVTLRCSPISGHKSVSWYQQVLGQGPQFIFQYYEKEERGRGNFPDRFSARQFPNYSSELNVNALLLGDSALYLCASMGQGDSNQPQHFGDGTRLSIL.

The chain employs TRBV5-4 and TRBJ1-1, with a tentative D call TRBD1 (5 bases). Trimming took 6 bases from V and 5 from J, leaving 17 bases between them. Germline values: CDR1 SGHNT, CDR2 YYREEE (reference sequence). The CDR3 consists of 14 residues. CDR3 amino acids: CASTTRGLGTEAFF. Written as DNA, the CDR3 is TGTGCCAGCACCACAAGGGGCCTGGGGACTGAAGCTTTCTTT.

The V and J genes are TRBV7-9 and TRBJ2-7; 9 positions match TRBD2. Per germline, CDR1 SEHNR and CDR2 FQNEAQ (reference sequence). The CDR3 contains 14 residues. J lost 5 bases, V lost 2 bases, and 4 bases had no gene match. CDR3 DNA: TGTGCCAGCAGCTTACTAGCGGGGATCGACGAGCAGTACTTC. Translation: CASSLLAGIDEQYF. Combining the CDR3 with reference TRBV7-9 and TRBJ2-7 gives the whole variable domain DTGVSQNPRHKITKRGQNVTFRCDPISEHNRLYWYRQTLGQGPEFLTYFQNEAQLEKSRLLSDRFSAERPKGSFSTLEIQRTEQGDSAMYLCASSLLAGIDEQYFGPGTRLTVT.

The rearrangement uses TRBV11-2 and TRBJ1-4; TRBD1 matches at 7 bases. Germline CDR1 and CDR2: SGHAT and FQNNGV. The CDR3 contains 16 residues. The V gene end was trimmed by 5 bases and the J gene end by 8 bases; junction bases not matched to a gene: 14. The CDR3 DNA is TGTGCCAGCAGCCGACTGGGGACAGCGGAAGGAGAAAAACTGTTTTTT. Protein product: CASSRLGTAEGEKLFF.

This chain joins TRBV28 and TRBJ2-3; D ambiguous. Deletions cut 4 bases from V and 0 bases from J, with 17 bases between. Germline assignment: CDR1 MDHEN and CDR2 SYDVKM. This CDR3 contains 17 residues. CDR3 sequence reads: CASSSPEPFTSTDTQYF. The CDR3 DNA is TGTGCCAGCAGTTCCCCTGAGCCTTTCACTAGCACAGATACGCAGTATTTT.

This sequence joins TRBV10-2 and TRBJ2-3; 8 bases line up with TRBD2. The CDR3 length is 16 residues. V gave up 1 base and J gave up 5 bases; unmatched junction bases: 8. In germline, CDR1 is WSHSY, CDR2 SAAADI. CDR3 residues: CASSEYPAGEVDTQYF. The DNA of the CDR3 is TGCGCCAGCAGTGAGTATCCAGCGGGAGAAGTAGATACGCAGTATTTT.

The chain recombines TRBV7-2 with TRBJ2-7; 9 positions agree with TRBD2. Germline values: CDR1 SGHTA, CDR2 FQGNSA. The V segment lost 1 base and the J segment 7 bases; nucleotides outside the gene matches: 5. This CDR3 contains 14 residues. The CDR3 DNA is TGTGCCAGCAGCTTAGTTAGCGGGGGCAGAGAGCAGTACTTC. It yields the protein CASSLVSGGREQYF. The complete variable domain, with remaining parts taken from reference TRBV7-2 and TRBJ2-7, reads GAGVSQSPSNKVTEKGKDVELRCDPISGHTALYWYRQSLGQGLEFLIYFQGNSAPDKSGLPSDRFSAERTGGSVSTLTIQRTQQEDSAVYLCASSLVSGGREQYFGPGTRLTVT.

This clone was picked up one time. The chain is built from TRBV7-3 and TRBJ2-3; 9 nucleotides line up with TRBD1. V dropped 5 bases and J dropped 4; count of bases not matched to a gene: 10. The CDR3 loop spans 16 amino acids. Germline CDR1 is SGHTA and CDR2 is FQGTGA. For the CDR3, the DNA is TGTGCCAGCAGCACGACAGGGGGAGTAGGTCCAGATACGCAGTATTTT. This codes for CASSTTGGVGPDTQYF. The entire variable domain, with the rest obtained from reference TRBV7-3 and TRBJ2-3, is as follows: GAGVSQTPSNKVTEKGKYVELRCDPISGHTALYWYRQSLGQGPEFLIYFQGTGAADDSGLPNDRFFAVRPEGSVSTLKIQRTERGDSAVYLCASSTTGGVGPDTQYFGPGTRLTVL.

The rearrangement uses TRBV30 and TRBJ1-2, with D hard to call. Germline CDR1 reads GTSNPN; CDR2 reads SVGIG (reference sequence). CDR3 size: 11 residues. V lost 4 bases and J lost 2, with 5 bases in between. The CDR3 sequence: CAWKENYGYTF. The CDR3 bases are TGTGCCTGGAAGGAGAACTATGGCTACACCTTC.

The chain couples TRBV5-4 to TRBJ2-7; TRBD2 matches 13 bases. The CDR3 has 17 residues. Germline CDR1 SGHNT, CDR2 YYREEE (reference sequence). The junction had 6 bases not matched to a gene; V was cut back by 0 bases and J by 3 bases. CDR3 DNA: TGTGCCAGCAGCTTGGACTGGGGACTAGCGGGAAACTACGAGCAGTACTTC. Amino acid sequence: CASSLDWGLAGNYEQYF.

This clone was observed a few times. This chain joins TRBV10-3 and TRBJ1-2; a possible D gene is TRBD1 (6 bases). The CDR3 extends over 16 amino acids. CDR1 is ENHRY and CDR2 is SYGVKD in the germline V gene. V was trimmed by 2 bases and J by 1 base, leaving 14 bases between them. CDR3 sequence reads: CAISEPPYRDNYGYTF. CDR3 DNA sequence: TGTGCCATCAGTGAGCCGCCCTACAGGGATAACTATGGCTACACCTTC.

The genes are TRBV30 and TRBJ2-3; 8 positions match TRBD1. Germline lookup yields CDR1 GTSNPN and CDR2 SVGIG (reference sequence). V shed 0 bases and J 4 bases; nucleotides not matched to a gene: 9. The CDR3 covers 16 residues. The CDR3 DNA reads TGTGCCTGGAGTGTAGCAGTCAGGGGGCGGTCAGATACGCAGTATTTT. Protein product: CAWSVAVRGRSDTQYF.